A selection of T cell receptor beta chains follows, all from one sample in a study of blood T cells in healthy people across ages. TCRdb reprocessed the 5' RACE reads via MiXCR and lists one record per CDR3 protein. This table holds 1.4 million or so distinct CDR3 sequences, less than 45% found once. Input material: blood. These receptors came from a woman between 18 and 29 years old in good health. Each CDR3 is given with its conserved first and last residue. The D gene is left open where the match is weak. Clone size is stated in some rows and not others, as once, few, many or a class when expanded.

J gene: TRBJ2-7
D gene: TRBD2
clone size: -
V gene: TRBV5-5
CDR3 DNA: TGTGCCAGCAGCTTGGCGGTAGCGGGGGGCTACGAGCAGTACTTC
CDR3 protein: CASSLAVAGGYEQYF

J gene: TRBJ1-1
D gene: TRBD1
clone size: -
V gene: TRBV5-1
CDR3 DNA: TGCGCCAGCAGCATGACAGGGGCGAACACTGAAGCTTTCTTT
CDR3 protein: CASSMTGANTEAFF

J gene: TRBJ2-3
D gene: -
clone size: -
V gene: TRBV10-1
CDR3 DNA: TGCGCCAGCAGTGATACTAGCACAGTAACAGGTACGCAGTATTTT
CDR3 protein: CASSDTSTVTGTQYF

J gene: TRBJ2-1
D gene: TRBD2
clone size: many
V gene: TRBV10-3
CDR3 DNA: TGTGCCGCCCGTAGCGGGGGGGGCGGCAATGAGCAGTTCTTC
CDR3 protein: CAARSGGGGNEQFF

J gene: TRBJ1-2
D gene: -
clone size: -
V gene: TRBV27
CDR3 DNA: TGTGCCAGCTCTCCACAGGTCTCGTTCCATAACTATGGCTACACCTTC
CDR3 protein: CASSPQVSFHNYGYTF

J gene: TRBJ1-1
D gene: -
clone size: -
V gene: TRBV20-1
CDR3 DNA: TGCAGTGCTAGAGGTCGGGGTAGGGCTGAAGCTTTCTTT
CDR3 protein: CSARGRGRAEAFF

J gene: TRBJ1-2
D gene: -
clone size: many
V gene: TRBV7-2
CDR3 DNA: TGTGCCAGCAGCTTAGATCAAGGGGCCTATGGCTACACCTTC
CDR3 protein: CASSLDQGAYGYTF

J gene: TRBJ2-1
D gene: TRBD2
clone size: few
V gene: TRBV4-1
CDR3 DNA: TGCGCCAGCAGCCCACTAGCGGGAGCACTCGATGAGCAGTTCTTC
CDR3 protein: CASSPLAGALDEQFF

J gene: TRBJ2-1
D gene: TRBD2
clone size: -
V gene: TRBV6-5
CDR3 DNA: TGTGCCAGCATGGGACTAGAATCCCGTGATGAGCAGTTCTTC
CDR3 protein: CASMGLESRDEQFF

J gene: TRBJ2-1
D gene: -
clone size: few
V gene: TRBV7-9
CDR3 DNA: TGTGCCAGCAGCTTAGGGGATTTTGCCTACAATGAGCAGTTCTTC
CDR3 protein: CASSLGDFAYNEQFF

J gene: TRBJ2-1
D gene: TRBD2
clone size: few
V gene: TRBV7-2
CDR3 DNA: TGTGCCAGCAGCTTAGAGGCTAGCGGGAGGTCCTACAATGAGCAGTTCTTC
CDR3 protein: CASSLEASGRSYNEQFF

J gene: TRBJ1-6
D gene: -
clone size: -
V gene: TRBV30
CDR3 DNA: TGTGCCTGGAGCCGGGACAAGAATTCACCCCTCCACTTT
CDR3 protein: CAWSRDKNSPLHF

J gene: TRBJ1-5
D gene: -
clone size: many
V gene: TRBV7-9
CDR3 DNA: TGTGCCAGCAGCTCAAACGACAGATTCAATCAGCCCCAGCATTTT
CDR3 protein: CASSSNDRFNQPQHF

J gene: TRBJ2-3
D gene: -
clone size: few
V gene: TRBV20-1
CDR3 DNA: TGCAGTGCTAGAGATCTGGAGGCTCCTTGGGATACGCAGTATTTT
CDR3 protein: CSARDLEAPWDTQYF

J gene: TRBJ1-2
D gene: -
clone size: -
V gene: TRBV28
CDR3 DNA: TGTGCCAGCAGCGAAATCGCCGATTATGGCTACACCTTC
CDR3 protein: CASSEIADYGYTF

J gene: TRBJ2-5
D gene: -
clone size: few
V gene: TRBV7-9
CDR3 DNA: TGTGCCAGCAGCTTAGGCTGGGCGCCACAAGAGACCCAGTACTTC
CDR3 protein: CASSLGWAPQETQYF

J gene: TRBJ2-3
D gene: TRBD2
clone size: few
V gene: TRBV7-2
CDR3 DNA: TGTGCCAGCAGCTTAGTAGGTAGCGGGGGGACAGATACGCAGTATTTT
CDR3 protein: CASSLVGSGGTDTQYF

J gene: TRBJ2-2
D gene: TRBD2
clone size: once
V gene: TRBV2
CDR3 DNA: TGTGCCAGCAGTGAGGCTAGCGGGAGGACCGGGGAGCTGTTTTTT
CDR3 protein: CASSEASGRTGELFF

J gene: TRBJ1-2
D gene: -
clone size: -
V gene: TRBV20-1
CDR3 DNA: TGCAGTGCTGAGGAGCCGACTAACTATGGCTACACCTTC
CDR3 protein: CSAEEPTNYGYTF

J gene: TRBJ2-7
D gene: TRBD2
clone size: few
V gene: TRBV6-2/TRBV6-3
CDR3 DNA: TGTGCCAGCAGTAAACCCAGAGCGGGAGCGGGAGAGCAGTACTTC
CDR3 protein: CASSKPRAGAGEQYF

J gene: TRBJ2-5
D gene: TRBD2
clone size: few
V gene: TRBV20-1
CDR3 DNA: TGCAGTGCTAGAGGCCGGGACTATTCGTGGGAGACCCAGTACTTC
CDR3 protein: CSARGRDYSWETQYF

J gene: TRBJ2-1
D gene: TRBD2
clone size: -
V gene: TRBV20-1
CDR3 DNA: TGCAGTGCTAGAGATGGCAGGACTAGCGACGGTGAGCAGTTCTTC
CDR3 protein: CSARDGRTSDGEQFF

J gene: TRBJ2-1
D gene: -
clone size: -
V gene: TRBV10-3
CDR3 DNA: TGTGCCATCAGTGAGACAACGGAGCAGTTCTTC
CDR3 protein: CAISETTEQFF

J gene: TRBJ2-7
D gene: -
clone size: -
V gene: TRBV11-2
CDR3 DNA: TGTGCCAGCAGCCCGATTGCTGGGGGAAAAGACTACGAGCAGTACTTC
CDR3 protein: CASSPIAGGKDYEQYF

J gene: TRBJ2-1
D gene: TRBD1
clone size: -
V gene: TRBV5-1
CDR3 DNA: TGCGCCAGCAGTCGGGACAGGGGTCGTGAGCAGTTCTTC
CDR3 protein: CASSRDRGREQFF

J gene: TRBJ2-3
D gene: -
clone size: -
V gene: TRBV12-3/TRBV12-4
CDR3 DNA: TGTGCCAGCAGTTACGGTGTCGGGACTAGCACAGATACGCAGTATTTT
CDR3 protein: CASSYGVGTSTDTQYF

J gene: TRBJ1-5
D gene: -
clone size: few
V gene: TRBV19
CDR3 DNA: TGTGCCAGTACTACTCAGGGTGTGCCCCAGCATTTT
CDR3 protein: CASTTQGVPQHF